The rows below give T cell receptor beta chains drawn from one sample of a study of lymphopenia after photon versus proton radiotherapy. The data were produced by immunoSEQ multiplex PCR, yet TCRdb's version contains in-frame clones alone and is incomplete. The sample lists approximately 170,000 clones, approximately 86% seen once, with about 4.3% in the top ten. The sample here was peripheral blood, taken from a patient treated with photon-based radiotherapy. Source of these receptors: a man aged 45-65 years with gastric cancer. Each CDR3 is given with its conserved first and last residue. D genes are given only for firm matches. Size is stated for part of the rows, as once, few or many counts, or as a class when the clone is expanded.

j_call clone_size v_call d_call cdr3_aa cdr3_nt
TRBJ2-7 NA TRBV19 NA CASSPRDGREYF TGTGCCAGTAGTCCCCGGGACGGCCGGGAGTACTTC
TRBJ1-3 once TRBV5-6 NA CASSLFFPSGNTIYF TGTGCCAGCAGCTTGTTTTTCCCCTCTGGAAACACCATATATTTT
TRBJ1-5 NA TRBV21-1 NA CASSEQGCQPQHF TGTGCCAGCAGCGAACAGGGTTGTCAGCCCCAGCATTTT
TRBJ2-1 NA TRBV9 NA CASSPAQVLNEQFF TGTGCCAGCAGCCCAGCCCAGGTTCTGAATGAGCAGTTCTTC
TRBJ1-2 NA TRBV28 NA CASHSGEGYTF TGTGCCAGCCACTCGGGAGAGGGCTACACCTTC
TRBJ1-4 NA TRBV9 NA CASSVGPRSNEKLFF TGTGCCAGCAGCGTAGGTCCCAGAAGTAATGAAAAACTGTTTTTT
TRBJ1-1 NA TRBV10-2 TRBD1 CASSDPDRGPPEAFF TGCGCCAGCAGTGATCCAGACAGGGGTCCCCCTGAAGCTTTCTTT
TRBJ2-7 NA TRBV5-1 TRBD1 CASRPVPGQAYEQYF TGCGCCAGCAGACCTGTACCGGGACAGGCCTACGAGCAGTACTTC
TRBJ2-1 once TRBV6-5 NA CASSYGQTYNEQFF TGTGCCAGCAGTTATGGACAAACCTACAATGAGCAGTTCTTC
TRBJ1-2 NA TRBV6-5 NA CASSYSYTAMDYGYTF TGTGCCAGCAGTTACTCGTATACCGCCATGGACTATGGCTACACCTTC
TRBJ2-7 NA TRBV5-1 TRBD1 CASGTGQGSYEQYF TGCGCCAGCGGAACGGGACAGGGTTCATACGAGCAGTACTTC
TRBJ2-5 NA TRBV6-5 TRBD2 CASSWEGETQYF TGTGCCAGCAGTTGGGAGGGAGAGACCCAGTACTTC
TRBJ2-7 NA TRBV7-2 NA CASSLDAYEQYF TGTGCCAGCAGCTTAGATGCCTACGAGCAGTACTTC
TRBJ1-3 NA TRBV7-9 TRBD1 CASSSLWTGAGNTIYF TGTGCCAGCAGCTCCCTTTGGACAGGTGCTGGAAACACCATATATTTT
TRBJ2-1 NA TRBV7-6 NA CASSLGVGEQFF TGTGCCAGCAGCTTAGGGGTTGGTGAGCAGTTCTTC
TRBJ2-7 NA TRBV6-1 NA CASSHAFHEQYF TGTGCCAGCAGTCATGCCTTTCACGAGCAGTACTTC
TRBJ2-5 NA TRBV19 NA CASGRETQYF TGTGCCAGTGGGCGGGAGACCCAGTACTTC
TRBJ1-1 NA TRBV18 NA CATHREMNTEAFF TGTGCCACCCACAGGGAAATGAACACTGAAGCTTTCTTT
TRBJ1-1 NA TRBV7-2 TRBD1 CASSADRGGRAAFF TGTGCCAGCAGCGCGGACAGGGGGGGGCGCGCGGCTTTCTTT
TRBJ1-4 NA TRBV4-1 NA CASSLTFGVNEKLFF TGCGCCAGCAGCCTTACTTTCGGGGTAAATGAAAAACTGTTTTTT
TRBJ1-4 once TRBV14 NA CASSQMAGSKEKLFF TGTGCCAGCAGCCAAATGGCAGGGAGTAAAGAAAAACTGTTTTTT
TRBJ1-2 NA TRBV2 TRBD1 CASSDQGQGARGYTF TGTGCCAGCAGTGACCAGGGACAGGGGGCGCGTGGCTACACCTTC
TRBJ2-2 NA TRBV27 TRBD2 CASSFSGRGNTGELFF TGTGCCAGCAGTTTTAGCGGGAGGGGGAACACCGGGGAGCTGTTTTTT
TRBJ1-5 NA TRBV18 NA CASSPTGNSNQPQHF TGTGCCAGCTCACCCACGGGGAATAGCAATCAGCCCCAGCATTTT
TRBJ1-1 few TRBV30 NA CAWTHRETEAFF TGTGCCTGGACCCACAGGGAGACTGAAGCTTTCTTT
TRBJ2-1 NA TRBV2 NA CASSVSFLVLNEQFF TGTGCCAGCAGTGTGTCCTTCCTAGTTCTCAATGAGCAGTTCTTC
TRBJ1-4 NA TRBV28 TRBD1 CASSSPPGQGAGEKLFF TGTGCCAGCAGTTCCCCGCCGGGACAGGGGGCGGGGGAAAAACTGTTTTTT
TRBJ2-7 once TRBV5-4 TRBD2 CASSPGTSGPYEQYF TGTGCCAGCAGCCCGGGGACTAGCGGGCCCTACGAGCAGTACTTC
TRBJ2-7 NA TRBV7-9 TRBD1 CASSSPWTGVEQYF TGTGCCAGCAGCTCCCCTTGGACAGGGGTCGAGCAGTACTTC
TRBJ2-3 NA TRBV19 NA CASSADAEDTQYF TGTGCCAGTAGTGCAGACGCGGAAGATACGCAGTATTTT
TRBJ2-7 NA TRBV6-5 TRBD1 CASSSTGQGAVVEQYF TGTGCCAGCAGTTCTACCGGACAGGGGGCCGTGGTCGAGCAGTACTTC
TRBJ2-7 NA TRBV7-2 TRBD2 CASSVGGLAGFQYF TGTGCCAGCAGCGTCGGGGGACTAGCGGGTTTTCAGTACTTC
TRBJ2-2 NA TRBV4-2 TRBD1 CASSLGQGVGSELFF TGTGCCAGCAGCCTTGGACAGGGGGTGGGTAGCGAGCTGTTTTTT
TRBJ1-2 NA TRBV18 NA CASSSKSGGATNYGYTF TGTGCCAGCTCATCCAAATCGGGTGGGGCTACTAACTATGGCTACACCTTC
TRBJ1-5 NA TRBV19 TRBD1 CASSWTGLSNQPQHF TGTGCCAGTAGTTGGACAGGCTTGAGCAATCAGCCCCAGCATTTT
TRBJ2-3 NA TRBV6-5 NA CASSYNGAGLDTQYF TGTGCCAGCAGTTACAACGGGGCGGGATTAGATACGCAGTATTTT
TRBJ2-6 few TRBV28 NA CASRTGTNSGANVLTF TGTGCCAGCAGGACCGGGACCAACTCTGGGGCCAACGTCCTGACTTTC
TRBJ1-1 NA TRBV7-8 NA CASSRTPSTEAFF TGTGCCAGCAGCCGGACTCCTAGCACTGAAGCTTTCTTT
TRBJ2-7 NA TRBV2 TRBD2 CASNPRTSGEDEQYF TGTGCCAGCAATCCTCGGACTAGCGGGGAGGACGAGCAGTACTTC
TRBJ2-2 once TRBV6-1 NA CASSDWVTGELFF TGTGCCAGCAGTGATTGGGTCACCGGGGAGCTGTTTTTT
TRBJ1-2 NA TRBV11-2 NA CASSLWDYGYTF TGTGCCAGCAGCTTATGGGATTATGGCTACACCTTC
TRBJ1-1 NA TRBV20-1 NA CSAPGDVEAFF TGCAGTGCTCCCGGGGATGTCGAAGCTTTCTTT
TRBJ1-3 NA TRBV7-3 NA CASSSTVNSGNTIYF TGTGCCAGCAGCTCGACAGTCAACTCTGGAAACACCATATATTTT
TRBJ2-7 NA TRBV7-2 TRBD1 CASSFPRQGISYEQYF TGTGCCAGCAGCTTTCCTCGACAGGGAATCTCCTACGAGCAGTACTTC
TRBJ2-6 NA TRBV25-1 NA CASSEHTGTGANVLTF TGTGCCAGCAGTGAACACACAGGGACTGGGGCCAACGTCCTGACTTTC
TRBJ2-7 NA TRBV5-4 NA CASSFSGLAEQYF TGTGCCAGCAGCTTCTCAGGGTTAGCCGAGCAGTACTTC
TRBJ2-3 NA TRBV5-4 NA CASSSQGGGLDTQYF TGTGCCAGCAGCAGCCAAGGGGGAGGGCTAGATACGCAGTATTTT
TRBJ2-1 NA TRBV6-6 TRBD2 CASSGLAGESYNEQFF TGTGCCAGCAGTGGTTTAGCGGGAGAATCCTACAATGAGCAGTTCTTC
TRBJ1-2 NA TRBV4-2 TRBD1 CASSQGQGYGYTF TGTGCCAGCAGCCAAGGACAGGGCTATGGCTACACCTTC
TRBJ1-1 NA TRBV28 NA CASREGRTEAFF TGTGCCAGCCGTGAGGGCCGGACTGAAGCTTTCTTT
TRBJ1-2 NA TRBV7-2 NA CASSLEVSYGYTF TGTGCCAGCAGCCTCGAGGTGTCCTATGGCTACACCTTC
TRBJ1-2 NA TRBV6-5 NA CASSSPKAF TGTGCTAGCAGCTCGCCGAAGGCCTTC
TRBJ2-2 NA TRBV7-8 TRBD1 CASSSQGALPGELFF TGTGCCAGCAGCTCACAGGGGGCGCTCCCCGGGGAGCTGTTTTTT
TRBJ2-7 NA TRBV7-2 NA CASSLEGTIVREQYF TGTGCCAGCAGCTTAGAGGGGACGATCGTCCGGGAGCAGTACTTC
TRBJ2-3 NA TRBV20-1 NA CSVRKTDTQYF TGCAGTGTCAGGAAAACAGATACGCAGTATTTT